These 29 T cell receptor beta chains were all obtained from the same sample, sequenced in a study of low-dose radiotherapy and immunotherapy resistance in tumors. Regarding time point: before trial treatment. With TRAV- and TRBV-specific primers, first-strand cDNA was made, covering the alpha and beta chains. With a V-primer adapter and a constant-region primer, TCRs were amplified for roughly 20 PCR cycles. From the reads, TCRdb called clonotypes with MiXCR, one entry per CDR3 protein. The sample includes around 65,000 distinct CDR3 sequences, around 27% of them seen just once. The specimen was PBMCs, collected before treatment. These TCRs come from a male donor with rectosigmoid adenocarcinoma.

This clonotype has a count of ten or more. This chain connects TRBV28 to TRBJ2-3; D is ambiguous. This CDR3 comprises 12 residues. The germline gives CDR1 MDHEN, CDR2 SYDVKM. Trimming removed 6 bases from V and 3 bases from J, with 7 bases in between. Here the CDR3 reads CASSRLTDTQYF. The DNA for the CDR3 is TGTGCCAGCAGCCGTCTAACAGATACGCAGTATTTT.

CDR3 bases: TGTGCCAGCAGCAATGGACAGCGGGGCAATTCACCCCTCCACTTT. The encoded protein is CASSNGQRGNSPLHF. J is TRBJ1-6 and V is TRBV2, with a tentative D call TRBD1 (6 bases). Germline assignment: CDR1 SNHLY and CDR2 FYNNEI. The CDR3 length is 15 residues. Trimming stripped 6 bases from V and 7 bases from J, with 16 bases between.

In this sample, this clonotype turned up many times. The V gene is TRBV7-9, the J gene TRBJ2-7, with 7 bases aligning to TRBD2. The length of the CDR3 is 14 residues. The J segment lost 2 bases and the V segment lost 8 bases, leaving 9 bases of the junction unmatched. The V gene's germline CDR1 is SEHNR and CDR2 FQNEAQ (reference sequence). In DNA form, the CDR3 reads TGTGCCAGCGCCCTCGGGCTAGCGGCCTACGAGCAGTACTTC. The encoded protein is CASALGLAAYEQYF.

Comments on this clonotype: A single base is all that separates this from a far larger clone, so a read error is likely. This chain uses TRBV6-2 or TRBV6-3 with TRBJ2-7; maybe TRBD1 (6 bases). This CDR3 comprises 12 residues. Germline CDR1 reads MNHEY; CDR2 reads SVGEGT. Trimming pared 7 bases from V and 7 bases from J, leaving 14 bases between. This chain's CDR3 is CASMGAHNEQYF. In DNA form, the CDR3 reads TGTGCCAGCATGGGGGCCCACAATGAGCAGTACTTC.

This clonotype has a count of ten or more. The junction does not match germline at one end; this may be a read error. V and J are TRBV7-6 and TRBJ2-1; D is perhaps TRBD2 (7 bases). CDR1 is SGHVS, CDR2 FNYEAQ, per germline. The CDR3 is 18 residues long. CDR3 in DNA: TGTGCTAGCAGCCCGACCCGCACGGGGGGCAAAAACTACAATGAGCAGTTCTTC. Its translation: CASSPTRTGGKNYNEQFF. Full variable domain (outside the CDR3, taken from reference TRBV7-6 and TRBJ2-1): GAGVSQSPRYKVTKRGQDVALRCDPISGHVSLYWYRQALGQGPEFLTYFNYEAQQDKSGLPNDRFSAERPEGSISTLTIQRTEQRDSAMYRCASSPTRTGGKNYNEQFFGPGTRLTVL.

There are many counts of this clonotype. The rearrangement joins TRBV12-3 or TRBV12-4 to TRBJ2-1, with 12 bases matching TRBD2. With V trimmed by 3 bases and J by 15 bases, 9 bases remained unmatched. CDR3 length: 14 residues. The CDR3 DNA sequence: TGTGCCAGCAGTTTGAGGCTAGCGGGAGGGCCGGGGTTCTTC. It translates to CASSLRLAGGPGFF.

In this sample, this clonotype turned up once. This likely came from a read error, as a far larger clone is one base away. The J gene is TRBJ2-5, the V gene TRBV6-6; 7 bases are shared with TRBD2. CDR1 is MNHNY and CDR2 is SVGAGI in the germline V gene (reference sequence). The CDR3 totals 14 residues. V shed 3 bases and J 6 bases; nucleotides not matched to a gene: 7. This CDR3 is CASSYWGAGKTQYF. CDR3 nucleotide sequence: TGTGCCAGCAGTTATTGGGGAGCGGGGAAGACCCAGTACTTC.

This clonotype was found many times. The chain links TRBV6-2 or TRBV6-3 to TRBJ2-3; 8 bases are a match to TRBD2. V lost 6 bases and J lost 4; bases outside the gene matches: 6. Looked up from germline, CDR1 is MNHEY and CDR2 is SVGEGT. CDR3 length equals 14 residues. The CDR3 loop reads CASRPGGGPDTQYF. In nucleotides, the CDR3 is TGTGCCAGCAGGCCGGGGGGGGGGCCAGATACGCAGTATTTT.

The chain carries TRBV6-6 and TRBJ2-1; TRBD1 or TRBD2 may be the D gene (6 bases each). Germline CDR1 and CDR2: MNHNY and SVGAGI (reference sequence). Trimming took off 4 bases at V and 4 bases at J, with 26 bases between the two ends. CDR3 length equals 19 residues. In DNA, the CDR3 is TGTGCCAGCAGTTCCCGTAGTCGACTAGGGACACCCCTTTACAATGAGCAGTTCTTC. This codes for CASSSRSRLGTPLYNEQFF.

In this sample, this clonotype turned up a few times. The rearrangement links TRBV7-2 to TRBJ1-2; 10 nucleotides match TRBD1. In germline, CDR1 is SGHTA, CDR2 FQGNSA. This CDR3 has 15 amino acids. Unmatched junction bases numbered 9, after V lost 4 bases and J lost 7 bases. DNA of the CDR3: TGTGCCAGCAGCTACAATACCGGGACAGGGGTTGGCTACACCTTC. This sequence encodes CASSYNTGTGVGYTF.

Concerning this clonotype itself: A far larger clone is off by one base, so a read error is likely. J is TRBJ1-2 and V is TRBV5-6; D unclear. Trimming removed 4 bases at V and 8 bases at J, with 9 bases between. The CDR3 contains 11 residues. CDR1 SGHDT and CDR2 YYEEEE come from the germline V gene. For the CDR3, the DNA is TGTGCCAGCAGCCAGACTGGGGGCTACACCTTC. It codes for CASSQTGGYTF.

The V call is TRBV28, the J call TRBJ2-1, with 9 bases lining up with TRBD2. Germline assignment: CDR1 MDHEN and CDR2 SYDVKM. V shed 7 bases and J 7 bases; nucleotides not matched to a gene: 8. This CDR3 spans 14 amino acids. The CDR3 region has the DNA TGTGCCAGCACCCGCGGGGGGGGGCTGAATGAGCAGTTCTTC. Translation: CASTRGGGLNEQFF.

This clonotype was detected ten times or more. V usage is TRBV7-9 and J usage is TRBJ1-2; D is perhaps TRBD1 (5 bases). The germline V gene encodes CDR1 SEHNR and CDR2 FQNEAQ (reference sequence). V was pared by 2 bases and J by 6 bases, with 13 bases between. This CDR3 region has 14 residues. CDR3 residues: CASSLMGQGHGYTF. In DNA, the CDR3 is TGTGCCAGCAGCTTAATGGGGCAAGGGCATGGCTACACCTTC.

Many counts were recorded for this clonotype. The chain's CDR3 is CASSQERILDLTGELFF. The CDR3, as DNA: TGCGCCAGCAGCCAAGAAAGGATTCTCGACCTCACCGGGGAGCTGTTTTTT. The V gene is TRBV4-1, the J gene TRBJ2-2, with unresolved D. Trimming removed 0 bases at V and 4 bases at J, with 15 bases between. This CDR3 is built from 17 residues. Germline CDR1 reads MGHRA; CDR2 reads YSYEKL.

At least ten counts were recorded for this clonotype. The chain's CDR3 is CSARELGQFSYEQYF. The CDR3 DNA is TGCAGTGCTAGAGAACTCGGACAGTTCTCCTACGAGCAGTACTTC. This chain links TRBV20-1 with TRBJ2-7; a possible D gene is TRBD1 (6 bases). Germline V gene lookup returns CDR1 DFQATT and CDR2 SNEGSKA (reference sequence). The ends were cut back, 0 bases at V and 0 bases at J, with 12 bases in the middle. CDR3 size: 15 residues.

This clonotype was counted ten times or more. The chain links TRBV7-2 to TRBJ2-2; possibly TRBD1 for D (5 bases). The CDR3 has 16 residues. Germline CDR1 is SGHTA and CDR2 is FQGNSA. The V end lost 2 bases, the J end lost 3 bases, and 13 bases lay between the germline ends. The CDR3 DNA is TGTGCCAGCAGCTTATATGGGGCGCGAGACACCGGGGAGCTGTTTTTT. Its translation: CASSLYGARDTGELFF. The entire variable domain, with the rest obtained from reference TRBV7-2 and TRBJ2-2, is as follows: GAGVSQSPSNKVTEKGKDVELRCDPISGHTALYWYRQSLGQGLEFLIYFQGNSAPDKSGLPSDRFSAERTGGSVSTLTIQRTQQEDSAVYLCASSLYGARDTGELFFGEGSRLTVL.

This clonotype was recorded at least ten times. This rearrangement joins TRBV5-5 to TRBJ2-7; 9 nucleotides align to TRBD1. This CDR3 spans 14 amino acids. The germline V gene has CDR1 SGHKS and CDR2 YYEKEE (reference sequence). Unmatched junction bases numbered 9, after V lost 5 bases and J lost 6 bases. The CDR3 sequence is CASRVQGAIGEQYF. The CDR3, as DNA: TGTGCCAGCAGGGTACAGGGGGCGATTGGCGAGCAGTACTTC.

This clonotype appeared a single time. The V and J genes are TRBV12-3 or TRBV12-4 and TRBJ1-1; TRBD1 might be the D (6 bases). The CDR3 runs 12 residues. V was pared by 5 bases and J by 3 bases, with 7 bases between. CDR3 in amino acids: CASSRQDTEAFF. For the CDR3, the DNA is TGTGCCAGCAGTCGACAGGACACTGAAGCTTTCTTT.

By its share, this clonotype is medium-sized. The V call is TRBV7-9, the J call TRBJ2-1, with 8 bases that match TRBD1. J was trimmed by 7 bases and V by 2 bases; bases with no gene match: 10. The CDR3 totals 16 residues. From germline, CDR1 is SEHNR and CDR2 FQNEAQ (reference sequence). CDR3 loop: CASSLPETGVKNEQFF. CDR3 DNA sequence: TGTGCCAGCAGCTTACCGGAGACAGGGGTGAAAAATGAGCAGTTCTTC.

Points on this clonotype: A read error likely explains this, since a far larger clone differs by one base. The V and J genes are TRBV5-1 and TRBJ2-7; 7 positions agree with TRBD2. The CDR3 contains 15 residues. The germline V gene has CDR1 SGHRS and CDR2 YFSETQ. V trimming: 5 bases; J trimming: 7 bases; junction bases outside the gene matches: 15. CDR3 in DNA: TGCGCCAGCAGGGACGGGCTAGCGGCCTACAATGAGCAGTACTTC. The encoded protein is CASRDGLAAYNEQYF.

This clonotype was found many times. CDR3 residues: CASSQDQKDIQYF. CDR3 nucleotides: TGTGCCAGCAGCCAAGATCAGAAGGACATTCAGTACTTC. The V call is TRBV3-1, the J call TRBJ2-4, with D unresolved. This CDR3 comprises 13 residues. Germline V gene lookup returns CDR1 LGHDT and CDR2 YNNKEL (reference sequence). V lost 0 bases to trimming and J lost 8 bases, with 8 bases between them.

The table lists this clonotype with many counts. V and J are TRBV11-2 and TRBJ1-1; no clear D gene. The V end lost 2 bases, the J end lost 1 base, and 17 bases lay between the germline ends. The CDR3 spans 17 residues. CDR1 and CDR2 from the germline V gene are SGHAT and FQNNGV. The CDR3, as DNA: TGTGCCAGCAGCTTACCCTCCGGGCAGACTAAGAACACTGAAGCTTTCTTT. Protein: CASSLPSGQTKNTEAFF.

The chain's CDR3 is CASSYRTDGNTGELFF. CDR3 sequence (DNA): TGTGCCAGCAGTTACCGGACAGATGGGAACACCGGGGAGCTGTTTTTT. This chain uses TRBV6-2 or TRBV6-3 with TRBJ2-2; tentative D call: TRBD1 (6 bases). CDR3 length: 16 amino acids. The germline V gene has CDR1 MNHEY and CDR2 SVGEGT. Trimming shortened V by 2 bases and J by 1 base, and 11 bases separated the two germline ends.

Of note for this clonotype: Only one base separates this from a far larger clonotype, so it likely reflects a read error. This chain joins TRBV6-2 or TRBV6-3 and TRBJ2-5; D is unclear. The germline V and J ends were trimmed by 2 bases and 11 bases, with 24 bases remaining between them. This CDR3 is 16 amino acids long. Germline CDR1 reads MNHEY; CDR2 reads SVGEGT. The CDR3 loop reads CASSYPGPTNYNEQYF. The DNA for the CDR3 is TGTGCCAGCAGTTACCCGGGCCCCACCAACTACAATGAGCAGTACTTC.

The rearrangement links TRBV5-6 to TRBJ2-5; TRBD1 matches 7 bases. Looked up from germline, CDR1 is SGHDT and CDR2 is YYEEEE. Trimming at V came to 4 bases and at J to 5 bases, leaving 5 bases not matched to a gene. This CDR3 has 13 amino acids. The CDR3 DNA reads as TGTGCCAGCAGCCTGGACAGGTCGGAGACCCAGTACTTC. Translation gives CASSLDRSETQYF.

The chain joins TRBV11-3 to TRBJ2-1; 7 positions agree with TRBD2. J lost 9 bases, V lost 5 bases, and 1 base had no gene match. This CDR3 is built from 11 residues. Germline assignment: CDR1 SGHNT and CDR2 YENEEA. Written as DNA, the CDR3 is TGTGCCAGCAGCGGCGGGGGTGAGCAGTTCTTC. It codes for CASSGGGEQFF.

There are many counts of this clonotype. The V call is TRBV6-2 or TRBV6-3, the J call TRBJ1-1, with D unresolved. Trimming removed 5 bases at V and 0 bases at J, with 7 bases between. Germline V gene lookup returns CDR1 MNHEY and CDR2 SVGEGT. This CDR3 has 13 amino acids. The CDR3 protein is CASSGGMNTEAFF. The CDR3 DNA follows: TGTGCCAGCAGTGGAGGGATGAACACTGAAGCTTTCTTT.

J is TRBJ2-2 and V is TRBV6-2 or TRBV6-3; D may correspond to TRBD1 or TRBD2 (5 bases each). There are 16 residues in the CDR3. Germline V gives CDR1 MNHEY, CDR2 SVGEGT. Trimming pared 7 bases from V and 0 bases from J, leaving 15 bases between. CDR3 loop: CASTRPGPANTGELFF. CDR3 nucleotide sequence: TGTGCCAGCACCCGACCGGGACCAGCGAACACCGGGGAGCTGTTTTTT.

In this sample, this clonotype turned up many times. The chain has TRBV28 and TRBJ2-2; the D gene is possibly TRBD2 (6 bases). V was pared by 3 bases and J by 1 base, with 9 bases between. CDR3 length: 15 amino acids. Per the germline V gene, CDR1 is MDHEN and CDR2 is SYDVKM. Written as DNA, the CDR3 is TGTGCCAGCAGTTTTCGGCGGGGGAACACCGGGGAGCTGTTTTTT. The encoded protein is CASSFRRGNTGELFF.